This T cell receptor beta chain stems from a study of tumor-infiltrating lymphocytes in primary liver carcinoma (dated by TCRdb to 2015 to 2018). Turning to the overall study: Between late 2015 and 2016, several patients in China with histopathologically diagnosed primary liver carcinoma had surgical resection. Of the five patients (three men and two women, aged 30 to 69 years), four had hepatocellular carcinoma and one had combined HCC and intrahepatic cholangiocarcinoma. The five patients had tumors of stage T1-T3 N0M0, with maximum diameters ranging from 4.2 to 10 cm. Roughly 3.65 to 8 million productive TCRbeta reads were obtained per sample, and no significant difference in read depth was found between tissue types. TCRbeta repertoire sequencing, expression microarrays and whole-exome sequencing were combined in the study across five regions of each liver tumor, with adjacent normal tissue and blood also included. TCRbeta repertoire sequencing covered approximately 35 specimens from 5 patients: about 25 tumor regions, 5 adjacent noncancerous liver tissues and 5 peripheral blood samples. Reproducibility between technical replicate repertoires was high, with correlation coefficients above 0.95 and mean shared-clone rates near 0.89.

Between the V and J ends, shortened by 0 bases and 9 bases respectively, the junction contains 20 bases. The germline V gene encodes CDR1 SQVTM and CDR2 ANQGSEA. The CDR3 goes from the cysteine to the phenylalanine over 15 residues. Only CDR3 DNA remains: 45 bases, in frame from the first base. General study outcomes and caveats: The study included only 4 to 6 patients, and the authors note findings should be validated in a larger study. Repertoire overlap was found to be higher between tumor regions (mean approximately 35%) than between tumor-adjacent (roughly 17%) or tumor-blood (about 14%) pairs, consistent with antigen-driven expansion. Only the TCR beta chain was sequenced, so true repertoire diversity is likely underestimated because unpaired alpha chains were not captured. A significantly larger repertoire fraction was made up by the top 250 clones in tumors than in blood (p = 0.039). Comparison of CD4+ and CD8+ T cell repertoires was precluded by the use of bulk unsorted samples.

Blood RNA was extracted from unsorted whole blood using TRIzol reagent, and germline DNA was obtained with the DNeasy Blood & Tissue kit. Patients had chronic HBV infection and were treatment-naive at sampling. Before surgery, 3 to 5 milliliters of peripheral blood were drawn into K2EDTA tubes. This clonotype was seen once. What antigen it recognizes has not been identified. Base qualities are not at hand, and no much larger clone is one base apart. One read alone makes for weak evidence. A constant-region primer and ProtoScript II reverse transcriptase were used to reverse-transcribe TCRbeta-specific cDNA from around 480 ng total RNA. The TCRbeta libraries were prepared through three rounds of nested multiplex PCR following a slightly modified ARM-PCR procedure. Multiplex TRBV1-TRBV30 forward primers and a Cbeta reverse primer were used in the first two PCR rounds, each of which was run for around 10 cycles. Sample barcodes and Illumina adapters were attached in a final 25-cycle PCR using Deep VentR polymerase. Before sequencing, amplicons of 200-500 bp were gel-purified using a QIAquick gel extraction kit. TCRbeta amplicons were sequenced on an Illumina HiSeq 2500 with 250-bp paired-end reads. As for the authors' bioinformatics: Reads were quality-trimmed with Trimmomatic v0.33, and paired reads were merged with FLASH v1.2.11 to recover full CDR3 sequences. V, D and J germline segments were assigned to the rearranged TCRbeta sequences using MiGEC v1.2.1b. Clonotype statistics, along with Shannon-Wiener diversity indices, were calculated using VDJtools v1.0.0. To cut down on sampling bias, every analysis after diversity analysis relied on just the 250 most abundant clonotypes from each sample. The public reads were reanalyzed by TCRdb: fastp trimming at Q25, MiXCR alignment, in-frame beta chains only. Every distinct CDR3 protein forms one entry, paired with its most common genes and DNA. The V and J calls were determined by TCRdb, not by the authors. The sample data list more than 150,000 distinct CDR3 sequences, and over 50% of these were observed just once. 65% to 80% of the sample belongs to the ten largest clones.

This clonotype was obtained from a man aged 35-49 years with primary liver carcinoma and hepatitis B virus infection. The chain was built from TRBV29-1 and TRBJ2-5; the D match is possibly TRBD1 or TRBD2, with 6 bases aligned in each. The sequencing input was peripheral blood. The CDR3 region: CSVEDFRDKGEAQYF. The sequenced DNA is TGCAGCGTTGAAGATTTCCGAGACAAGGGGGAGGCCCAGTACTTC.